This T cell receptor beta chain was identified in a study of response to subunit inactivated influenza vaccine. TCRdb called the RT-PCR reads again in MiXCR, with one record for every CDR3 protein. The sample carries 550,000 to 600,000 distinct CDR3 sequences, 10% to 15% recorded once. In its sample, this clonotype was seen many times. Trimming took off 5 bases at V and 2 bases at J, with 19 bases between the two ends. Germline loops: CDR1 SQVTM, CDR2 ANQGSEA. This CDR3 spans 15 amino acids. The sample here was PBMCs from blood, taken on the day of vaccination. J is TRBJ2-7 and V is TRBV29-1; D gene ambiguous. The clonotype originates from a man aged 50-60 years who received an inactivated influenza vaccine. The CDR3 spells CSVRVGTVLPYEQYF. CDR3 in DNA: TGCAGCGTTAGGGTGGGAACCGTCCTCCCCTACGAGCAGTACTTC.